Presented here are 4 T cell receptor beta chains from one specimen sequenced in a study of control samples from healthy donors and cancer patients. Measured with immunoSEQ multiplex PCR; TCRdb has only the in-frame clones, and not every one. The data contain tens of thousands of clones, approximately 94% of them singletons. The sample taken for sequencing was PBMCs. The origin of the receptors is a man under 40 with colorectal cancer.

This chain joins TRBV12-3 or TRBV12-4 and TRBJ2-2; D call uncertain. Trimming took off 3 bases at V and 1 base at J, with 3 bases between the two ends. This CDR3 is built from 13 residues. CDR3 residues: CASSFRNTGELFF. CDR3 bases: TGTGCCAGCAGTTTCAGGAACACCGGGGAGCTGTTTTTT.

This chain uses TRBV14 with TRBJ1-6; TRBD1 is a possible D gene (5 bases). CDR1 SGHDN and CDR2 FVKESK come from the germline V gene. The CDR3 contains 15 residues. V dropped 1 base and J dropped 6 bases, with 10 bases sitting between them. The CDR3 nucleotides are TGTGCCAGCAGCCAAGCAGCAGGGCTTAATTCACCCCTCCACTTT. This sequence encodes CASSQAAGLNSPLHF.

The sample holds one count of this clone. This sequence joins TRBV24-1 and TRBJ2-3; TRBD2 aligns across 12 bases. The trim removed 3 bases at V and 7 bases at J, leaving 7 bases unmatched. CDR1 and CDR2 from the germline V gene are KGHDR and SFDVKD. There are 16 residues in the CDR3. CDR3 bases: TGTGCCACCAGTGATCCCGGACTAGCGGGGATGTATACGCAGTATTTT. Translating gives CATSDPGLAGMYTQYF.

The gene calls are TRBV19 and TRBJ1-4; 10 bases align to TRBD1. The length of the CDR3 is 14 residues. CDR1 LNHDA and CDR2 SQIVND come from the germline V gene (reference sequence). V trimming: 6 bases; J trimming: 4 bases; junction bases outside the gene matches: 2. The CDR3 coding sequence is TGTGCCAGTAGCAGGGACAGGGGTAATGAAAAACTGTTTTTT. Translating it yields CASSRDRGNEKLFF.